A selection of T cell receptor beta chains follows, all from one sample in a study of blood T cell repertoires in COVID-19. TCRdb's copy holds only in-frame clones and misses some; the assay was immunoSEQ multiplex PCR. The sample carries just over 250,000 clones, about 91% recorded once. The sample consisted of peripheral blood. Receptors were obtained from a person between 18 and 35 years old with COVID-19, enrolled during active disease. Both conserved end residues are part of each CDR3. The size entry is marked missing in some rows and otherwise reads once, few, many or a size class.

TRBV5-5 | NA | CASSFGWANEKLFF
TRBV18 | NA | CASSRGPGLSTDTQYF
TRBV30 | NA | CARATGFYNEQFF
TRBV6-5 | NA | CASSYTTEKVGYTF
TRBV27 | NA | CASSSEGLAAYNEQFF
TRBV28 | NA | CASNGDRGHVTGELFF
TRBV28 | NA | CASSTGQGRQPQHF
TRBV11-1 | NA | CASRTSGSLWETQYF
TRBV4-1 | once | CASSHLFDEQFF
TRBV9 | NA | CASSKVTGDTEAFF
TRBV28 | NA | CATRRGNEQFF
TRBV9 | once | CASSPALDSTYEQYF
TRBV18 | NA | CASSHGSEISDTQYF
TRBV5-8 | NA | CASSWGTGGTGELFF
TRBV12-3/TRBV12-4 | NA | CASAKWTTGEQYF
TRBV10-3 | NA | CVINRAGDYEQYF
TRBV30 | once | CAWSPQGDVYSNQPQHF
TRBV7-8 | once | CASSLFTGGVEGYTF
TRBV3-1/TRBV3-2 | NA | CASSPLGSTYEQYF
TRBV10-3 | NA | CAISEYPGNYGYTF
TRBV5-4 | NA | CASSPDTNTEAFF
TRBV2 | NA | CASMGQGGSPLHF
TRBV5-1 | once | CASSTGTGLGTGELFF
TRBV5-1 | NA | CASSLNPAPDTQYF
TRBV27 | NA | CASSLLGTEPSNYGYTF
TRBV18 | NA | CASSPRTGTTILRETQYF
TRBV30 | NA | CAWSAGQTSGNTIYF